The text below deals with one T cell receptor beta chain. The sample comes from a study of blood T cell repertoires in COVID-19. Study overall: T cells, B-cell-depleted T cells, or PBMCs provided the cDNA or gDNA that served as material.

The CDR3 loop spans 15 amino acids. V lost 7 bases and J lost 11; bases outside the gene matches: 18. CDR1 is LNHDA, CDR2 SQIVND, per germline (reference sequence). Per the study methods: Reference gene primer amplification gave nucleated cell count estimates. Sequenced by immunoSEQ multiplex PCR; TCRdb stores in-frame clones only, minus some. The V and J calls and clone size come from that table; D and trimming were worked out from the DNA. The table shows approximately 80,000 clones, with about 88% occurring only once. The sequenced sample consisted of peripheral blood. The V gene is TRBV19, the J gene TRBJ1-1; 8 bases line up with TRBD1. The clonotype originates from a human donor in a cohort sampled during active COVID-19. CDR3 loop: CASTPTERTGLAAFF. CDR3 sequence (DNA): TGTGCCAGTACCCCGACGGAGAGGACAGGGTTAGCTGCTTTCTTT.